Shown below are 6 T cell receptor beta chains from a single sample sequenced in a study of blood T cell repertoires in COVID-19. The data were produced by immunoSEQ multiplex PCR, yet TCRdb's version contains in-frame clones alone and is incomplete. The repertoire has some 100,000 clones, roughly nine tenths of them found once; the top ten carry 10%. Material: peripheral blood. These TCRs come from a man aged 50-59 years with acute or convalescent COVID-19.

V is TRBV19 and J is TRBJ2-3; 7 nucleotides align to TRBD2. The CDR3 sequence is 14 residues long. V shed 6 bases, J shed 0 bases, and the junction held 3 bases outside the gene matches. CDR1 is LNHDA, CDR2 SQIVND, per germline (reference sequence). The CDR3 loop reads CASSSSGSTDTQYF. DNA of the CDR3: TGTGCCAGTAGCTCTAGCGGAAGCACAGATACGCAGTATTTT.

This clone was seen only once. The gene calls are TRBV5-6 and TRBJ1-4, with 11 nucleotides matching TRBD1. Germline CDR1 SGHDT, CDR2 YYEEEE. The CDR3 is made up of 17 amino acids. Losses at the gene ends were 2 bases for V and 0 bases for J; bases not matched to a gene: 3. CDR3 nucleotide sequence: TGTGCCAGCAGCTTCGGACAGGGGGCTCCAACTAATGAAAAACTGTTTTTT. Its protein product is CASSFGQGAPTNEKLFF. The full variable domain, rest sourced from reference TRBV5-6 and TRBJ1-4, is DAGVTQSPTHLIKTRGQQVTLRCSPKSGHDTVSWYQQALGQGPQFIFQYYEEEERQRGNFPDRFSGHQFPNYSSELNVNALLLGDSALYLCASSFGQGAPTNEKLFFGSGTQLSVL.

V usage is TRBV19 and J usage is TRBJ1-2; 9 positions agree with TRBD1. V shed 7 bases, J shed 4 bases, and the junction held 7 bases outside the gene matches. CDR1 and CDR2 from the germline V gene are LNHDA and SQIVND (reference sequence). CDR3 length equals 14 residues. In DNA form, the CDR3 reads TGTGCCAGTACCCGACAGGGGGATTCCTATGGCTACACCTTC. This encodes CASTRQGDSYGYTF.

This chain uses TRBV5-1 with TRBJ1-1, with 12 nucleotides matching TRBD1. The ends lost 3 bases at V and 5 bases at J; junction bases unmatched: 8. The CDR3 runs to 16 residues. The germline gives CDR1 SGHRS, CDR2 YFSETQ. In DNA form, the CDR3 reads TGCGCCAGCAGCTGGAGGGGACAGGGGGCATATACTGAAGCTTTCTTT. It encodes CASSWRGQGAYTEAFF.

V usage is TRBV15 and J usage is TRBJ2-1; possible D gene TRBD2, 6 bases. The V end lost 1 base, the J end lost 8 bases, and 12 bases lay between the germline ends. Germline V CDR1 and CDR2: LNHNV, YYDKDF (reference sequence). This CDR3 spans 14 amino acids. The CDR3 coding sequence is TGTGCCACCAGCAGAGGTAGGGACTTCGATGAGCAGTTCTTC. It yields the protein CATSRGRDFDEQFF.

The chain has TRBV7-6 and TRBJ2-1; 7 bases align to TRBD1. J gave up 0 bases and V 1 base, and 3 bases lay outside the gene matches. Germline CDR1 is SGHVS and CDR2 is FNYEAQ. The CDR3 consists of 16 residues. The CDR3 protein is CASSLEGGSSYNEQFF. For the CDR3, the DNA is TGTGCCAGCAGCTTAGAAGGGGGCAGCTCCTACAATGAGCAGTTCTTC.